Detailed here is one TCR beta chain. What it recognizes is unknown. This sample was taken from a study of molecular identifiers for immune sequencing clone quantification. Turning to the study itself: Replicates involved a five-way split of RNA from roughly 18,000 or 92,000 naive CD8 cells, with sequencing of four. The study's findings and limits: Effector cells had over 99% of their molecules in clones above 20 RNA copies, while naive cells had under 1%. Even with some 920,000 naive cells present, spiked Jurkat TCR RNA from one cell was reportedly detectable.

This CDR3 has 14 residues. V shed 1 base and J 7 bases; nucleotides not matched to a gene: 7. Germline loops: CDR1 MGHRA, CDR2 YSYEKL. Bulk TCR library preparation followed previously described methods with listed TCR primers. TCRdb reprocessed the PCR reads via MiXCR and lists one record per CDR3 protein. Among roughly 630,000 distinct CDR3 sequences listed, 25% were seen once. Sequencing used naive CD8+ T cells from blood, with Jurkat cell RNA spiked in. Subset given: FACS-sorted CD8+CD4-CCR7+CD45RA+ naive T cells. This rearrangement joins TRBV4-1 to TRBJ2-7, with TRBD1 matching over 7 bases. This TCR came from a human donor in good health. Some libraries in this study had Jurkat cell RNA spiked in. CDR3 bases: TGCGCCAGCAGCCAAGGACAGGGACCGGAGGAGCAGTACTTC. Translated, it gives CASSQGQGPEEQYF.